The 13 T cell receptor beta chains below come from one sample, sequenced in a study of blood T cell repertoires in COVID-19. Here immunoSEQ multiplex PCR was the method, and the copy in TCRdb shows in-frame clones only, minus some. The sample consists of approximately 440,000 clones, 90% of them appearing once. The specimen was PBMCs or T cells enriched from blood (not recorded which). Every receptor here comes from a man in his late teens or twenties who had recovered from COVID-19.

The chain has TRBV28 and TRBJ1-2; D unclear. V dropped 7 bases and J dropped 8 bases, with 17 bases sitting between them. Germline CDR1 MDHEN, CDR2 SYDVKM. The CDR3 sequence is 13 residues long. CDR3 in amino acids: CASTPSGFEGYTF. As DNA, the CDR3 is TGTGCCAGCACTCCCTCCGGGTTTGAGGGCTACACCTTC.

A note on this clone: In the same sample, other DNA sequences code for this CDR3. The rearrangement links TRBV11-3 to TRBJ2-5; 7 bases are a match to TRBD2. There are 13 residues in the CDR3. CDR1 and CDR2 from the germline V gene are SGHNT and YENEEA. V was pared by 5 bases and J by 5 bases, with 5 bases of the junction left unmatched. CDR3 loop: CASSSGVRETQYF. As DNA, the CDR3 is TGTGCCAGCAGCAGCGGGGTTCGGGAGACCCAGTACTTC.

The V and J genes are TRBV28 and TRBJ2-2, with 9 bases identical to TRBD1. V was clipped by 3 bases and J by 4 bases; unmatched bases: 3. The CDR3 is made up of 15 amino acids. In germline, CDR1 is MDHEN, CDR2 SYDVKM. This CDR3 reads CASSLDRGRTGELFF. The CDR3 nucleotides read TGTGCCAGCAGTTTGGACAGGGGTCGCACCGGGGAGCTGTTTTTT.

The chain links TRBV12-3 or TRBV12-4 to TRBJ1-2; possibly TRBD1 for D (6 bases). The CDR3 covers 12 residues. The V and J ends lost 7 bases and 6 bases respectively, with 12 bases between them. The CDR3 DNA is TGTGCCAGCACCGCGGGGGCGGATGGCTACACCTTC. It specifies CASTAGADGYTF.

This chain uses TRBV5-1 with TRBJ2-6; perhaps TRBD2 as D (6 bases). The V and J ends lost 0 bases and 4 bases respectively, with 14 bases between them. The CDR3 has 17 residues. In germline, CDR1 is SGHRS, CDR2 YFSETQ. The CDR3, as DNA: TGCGCCAGCAGCTTGGTACCGCGGGACTCCGGGGCCAACGTCCTGACTTTC. Protein sequence: CASSLVPRDSGANVLTF.

This clone was detected only once. The V gene is TRBV10-2, the J gene TRBJ1-1, with 7 bases fitting TRBD1. Germline CDR1 WSHSY, CDR2 SAAADI. This CDR3 region has 14 residues. The V and J ends lost 7 bases and 1 base, in that order; junction bases with no gene match: 6. CDR3 in DNA: TGCGCCAGCACCCCGGGGACAGCGAACACTGAAGCTTTCTTT. Protein: CASTPGTANTEAFF.

This chain links TRBV5-4 with TRBJ1-1; D is unclear. Germline lookup yields CDR1 SGHNT and CDR2 YYREEE (reference sequence). V lost 0 bases, J lost 2 bases, and 5 bases lay in between. This CDR3 has 13 amino acids. In DNA form, the CDR3 reads TGTGCCAGCAGCTTGGTTACTAACACTGAAGCTTTCTTT. Translation gives CASSLVTNTEAFF.

This clone has only one observation. The gene calls are TRBV28 and TRBJ2-2, with unresolved D. The CDR3 runs 13 residues. V was shortened by 5 bases and J by 2 bases, with 6 bases between the two germline ends. Looked up from germline, CDR1 is MDHEN and CDR2 is SYDVKM. The chain's CDR3 is CASSRRNTGELFF. The CDR3 DNA follows: TGTGCCAGCAGTCGCAGAAACACCGGGGAGCTGTTTTTT.

The genes are TRBV3-1 (or the pseudogene TRBV3-2) and TRBJ1-4; 10 positions match TRBD1. Looked up from germline, CDR1 is LGHDT and CDR2 is YNNKEL (reference sequence). V was pared by 2 bases and J by 8 bases, with 5 bases of the junction left unmatched. CDR3 length: 15 amino acids. The CDR3 here is CASSQPGTGDEKLFF. For the CDR3, the DNA is TGTGCCAGCAGCCAACCCGGGACAGGGGACGAAAAACTGTTTTTT.

The chain uses TRBV5-4 and TRBJ2-1; TRBD2 agrees at 10 bases. With V trimmed by 2 bases and J by 2 bases, 1 base remained unmatched. This CDR3 region has 15 residues. CDR1 SGHNT and CDR2 YYREEE come from the germline V gene (reference sequence). CDR3 DNA sequence: TGTGCCAGCAGCTTAGGACTAGCGGCCTACAATGAGCAGTTCTTC. Translated: CASSLGLAAYNEQFF.

The chain links TRBV5-8 to TRBJ2-1; TRBD1 aligns across 8 bases. V gave up 4 bases and J gave up 11 bases; unmatched junction bases: 5. The CDR3 is made up of 12 amino acids. Looked up from germline, CDR1 is SGHTS and CDR2 is YDEGEE. CDR3: CASSHSGGKQFF. CDR3 sequence (DNA): TGTGCCAGCAGCCACTCAGGGGGCAAGCAGTTCTTC.

The CDR3, as DNA: TGTGCCAGCAGCACAAGATGGGGACTAGCGGGAGGCAGCACAGATACGCAGTATTTT. It is translated as CASSTRWGLAGGSTDTQYF. The chain couples TRBV7-9 to TRBJ2-3; 15 bases align to TRBD2. The ends lost 5 bases at V and 0 bases at J; junction bases unmatched: 9. CDR1 is SEHNR, CDR2 FQNEAQ, per germline (reference sequence). The CDR3 is made up of 19 amino acids.

The rearrangement joins TRBV2 to TRBJ2-3; 8 bases match TRBD2. This CDR3 is built from 15 residues. The V gene end was trimmed by 6 bases and the J gene end by 4 bases; junction bases not matched to a gene: 9. The V gene's germline CDR1 is SNHLY and CDR2 FYNNEI. The CDR3 DNA is TGTGCCAGCAGCGGGATAAGCGGGAGCCCAGATACGCAGTATTTT. Amino acids: CASSGISGSPDTQYF.